A selection of T cell receptor beta chains follows, all from one sample in a study of beta chain features in type 1 diabetes. The data were produced by immunoSEQ multiplex PCR, yet TCRdb's version contains in-frame clones alone and is incomplete. The sample yields 250,000 to 350,000 clones, approximately 16% seen once. The source material was naive CD4+ T cells from blood. The receptors shown here come from a man in his late teens or twenties with type 1 diabetes. The CDR3 runs from the conserved cysteine through the conserved F or W. D genes are given only for firm matches. For some rows the clone size is stated as once, few or many, or as a class when expanded; others skip it.

v_gene,j_gene,abundance,len,d_gene,CDR3nt,CDR3aa
TRBV7-8,TRBJ2-1,NA,16,TRBD2,TGTGCCAGCAGCCTCAACGGGGGGGCCTTATGGGATGAGCAGTTCTTC,CASSLNGGALWDEQFF
TRBV6-5,TRBJ2-1,NA,15,TRBD1,TGTGCCAGCAGAACGGTAGGGGGCATAGTAAATGAGCAGTTCTTC,CASRTVGGIVNEQFF
TRBV19,TRBJ2-1,NA,13,NA,TGTGCCAGTAGTGAACTAGCTCCTGGGGAGCAGTTCTTC,CASSELAPGEQFF
TRBV19,TRBJ1-2,NA,15,NA,TGTGCCAGTAGCCTCGGAGGTCGGGCGGACTATGGCTACACCTTC,CASSLGGRADYGYTF
TRBV5-6,TRBJ2-1,NA,16,TRBD2,TGTGCCAGCAGCGCCGGACTAGCGGGAACGAAATATGAGCAGTTCTTC,CASSAGLAGTKYEQFF
TRBV7-2,TRBJ2-3,NA,18,TRBD2,TGTGCCAGCAGTTTGACTAGCGGGGGGTTGTTAAATAGGGATACGCAGTATTTT,CASSLTSGGLLNRDTQYF
TRBV7-9,TRBJ2-3,NA,15,NA,TGTGCCAGCAGCCAGGGCGCGCAGGGCACGGATACGCAGTATTTT,CASSQGAQGTDTQYF
TRBV28,TRBJ2-2,few,17,NA,TGTGCCAGCAGTGTTGGTACTGGACAGTCGAACACCGGGGAGCTGTTTTTT,CASSVGTGQSNTGELFF
TRBV6-5,TRBJ1-1,few,15,NA,TGTGCCAGCAGTTACTCATTCAGGGGAGACACTGAAGCTTTCTTT,CASSYSFRGDTEAFF
TRBV7-9,TRBJ2-5,few,14,NA,TGTGCCAGCAGCTCCTACCCTGTCATGGAGACCCAGTACTTC,CASSSYPVMETQYF
TRBV28,TRBJ2-1,NA,13,NA,TGTGCCAGCGTCCTCACAGGGTGGGATGAGCAGTTCTTC,CASVLTGWDEQFF
TRBV7-2,TRBJ1-5,NA,12,NA,TGTGCCAGCAGCTTACGGCGGCAGCCCCAGCATTTT,CASSLRRQPQHF
TRBV4-3,TRBJ2-5,NA,18,NA,TGCGCCAGCAGCCCGGGTGTTAGTTGGAAAGGGGGACAAGAGACCCAGTACTTC,CASSPGVSWKGGQETQYF
TRBV4-3,TRBJ1-1,NA,14,NA,TGCGCCAGCAGCCAAGATCAGCGAGACAGGCAGGCTTTCTTT,CASSQDQRDRQAFF
TRBV30,TRBJ1-2,few,12,NA,TGTGCCTGGAGTGTATATCGCTATGGCTACACCTTC,CAWSVYRYGYTF
TRBV29-1,TRBJ2-2,few,13,TRBD1,TGCAGCGTTGGGTGGCAGGGGGCCGGGGAGCTGTTTTTT,CSVGWQGAGELFF
TRBV7-2,TRBJ1-5,NA,13,NA,TGTGCCAGCAGCTTAGACAGGCCTCAGCCCCAGCATTTT,CASSLDRPQPQHF
TRBV10-3,TRBJ2-3,few,13,TRBD2,TGTGCCATGGGTCGGGAGGAGAAAGATACGCAGTATTTT,CAMGREEKDTQYF
TRBV28,TRBJ2-7,NA,11,NA,TGTGCCAGCAGTCGTTCTCACGAGCAGTACTTC,CASSRSHEQYF
TRBV4-3,TRBJ1-2,few,15,NA,TGCGCCAGCAGCCCCCAGCGGAATGCTAACTATGGCTACACCTTC,CASSPQRNANYGYTF
TRBV7-9,TRBJ2-5,NA,16,NA,TGTGCCAGCAGACATCCCCCGGGACACCGGCAAGAGACCCAGTACTTC,CASRHPPGHRQETQYF
TRBV10-1,TRBJ2-5,NA,14,NA,TGCGCCAGCAGTGAGAATCTAGGAGAAGGCGAACAGTACTTC,CASSENLGEGEQYF
TRBV7-2,TRBJ2-5,few,15,TRBD2,TGTGCCAGCAGCTCCTCTAGCGGGGAGCAAGAGACCCAGTACTTC,CASSSSSGEQETQYF
TRBV28,TRBJ2-3,NA,15,NA,TGTGCCAGTCTGAGGTGGCAGGGGCCGACAGATACGCAGTATTTT,CASLRWQGPTDTQYF
TRBV5-6,TRBJ2-3,few,12,NA,TGTGCCAGCAGTTCAAGCACAGATACGCAGTATTTT,CASSSSTDTQYF
TRBV5-4,TRBJ2-7,once,15,TRBD2,TGTGCCAGCAGCGATAGCGGGAGGGCCACCTACGAGCAGTACTTC,CASSDSGRATYEQYF
TRBV5-1,TRBJ2-3,few,13,NA,TGCGCCAGCAGCAAGGAGCCTCGGGATACGCAGTATTTT,CASSKEPRDTQYF
TRBV7-2,TRBJ1-1,NA,14,NA,TGTGCCAGCAGCGTTACGGGGGTGAACACTGAAGCTTTCTTT,CASSVTGVNTEAFF
TRBV14,TRBJ2-7,few,14,NA,TGTGCCAGCAGCCAAGGGTTCTATGGGCACGAGCAGTACTTC,CASSQGFYGHEQYF
TRBV18,TRBJ2-4,few,16,TRBD1,TGTGCCAGCTCACCACTCAGGGGACAGGGTTTCGACATTCAGTACTTC,CASSPLRGQGFDIQYF
TRBV30,TRBJ2-7,few,12,NA,TGTGCCTGGAACCAGGGGTTCCACGAGCAGTACTTC,CAWNQGFHEQYF
TRBV28,TRBJ2-2,few,15,TRBD1,TGTGCCAGCAGTTTCGGGACAGGGGTCCCCGGGGAGCTGTTTTTT,CASSFGTGVPGELFF
TRBV11-2,TRBJ2-5,NA,13,NA,TGTGCCAGCAGCCCCCTTTCCCAAGAGACCCAGTACTTC,CASSPLSQETQYF
TRBV7-9,TRBJ2-1,NA,15,TRBD1,TGTGCCAGCAGCCGGGACAGGGGATGGGGGAATGAGCAGTTCTTC,CASSRDRGWGNEQFF
TRBV28,TRBJ2-7,NA,15,TRBD2,TGTGCCAGCAGCCATCATCTGACTAGCTGGTACGAGCAGTACTTC,CASSHHLTSWYEQYF
TRBV2,TRBJ1-5,NA,14,NA,TGTGCCAGCAGTTTGTCAGGGAGGGATCAGCCCCAGCATTTT,CASSLSGRDQPQHF
TRBV6-6,TRBJ1-1,NA,14,NA,TGTGCCAGCACCCAGGGACTCCAGAACACTGAAGCTTTCTTT,CASTQGLQNTEAFF
TRBV29-1,TRBJ1-4,NA,13,NA,TGCAGCGTTGTTTACCGGGTAAATGAAAAACTGTTTTTT,CSVVYRVNEKLFF
TRBV14,TRBJ1-3,NA,15,NA,TGTGCCAGCAGCCAAGGCTTCTTAGCGGGAAACACCATATATTTT,CASSQGFLAGNTIYF
TRBV5-1,TRBJ2-1,NA,15,TRBD2,TGCGCCAGCAGCTCCCTAGCGGGGGTTACCAATGAGCAGTTCTTC,CASSSLAGVTNEQFF
TRBV5-1,TRBJ2-1,NA,16,TRBD2,TGCGCCAGCAGCTTGGCCGTAGCGGGCCTTTACAATGAGCAGTTCTTC,CASSLAVAGLYNEQFF
TRBV30,TRBJ1-1,few,14,TRBD1,TGTGCCTGGAGCGGACAGGGGGCGGGTACTGAAGCTTTCTTT,CAWSGQGAGTEAFF
TRBV19,TRBJ1-5,NA,14,NA,TGTGCCAGTAGTTCTACAGGCTTCAATCAGCCCCAGCATTTT,CASSSTGFNQPQHF
TRBV5-1,TRBJ2-1,few,16,TRBD2,TGCGCCAGCAGCTTGGAGAGGACTAGCGGTGCTAATGAGCAGTTCTTC,CASSLERTSGANEQFF
TRBV13,TRBJ2-7,few,16,TRBD1,TGTGCCAGCAGCTTAAGAACAGGGGAGTCCTCCTACGAGCAGTACTTC,CASSLRTGESSYEQYF
TRBV5-1,TRBJ1-1,NA,14,TRBD1,TGCGCCAGCAGCCTACAGGGGAGTAACACTGAAGCTTTCTTT,CASSLQGSNTEAFF
TRBV11-2,TRBJ2-1,few,14,NA,TGTGCCAGCAGCTTAGGACTCACCCTTGATGAGCAGTTCTTC,CASSLGLTLDEQFF
TRBV29-1,TRBJ2-1,few,12,NA,TGCAGCGTGACAGGTCGCTACGTGGAGCAGTTCTTC,CSVTGRYVEQFF
TRBV11-1,TRBJ2-1,NA,14,NA,TGTGCCAGCAGCCCGCGGGACGCCGTCAATGAGCAGTTCTTC,CASSPRDAVNEQFF
TRBV19,TRBJ2-5,NA,16,TRBD2,TGTGCCAGTAGCACCGGACTAGCGGGAGTTTCAGAGACCCAGTACTTC,CASSTGLAGVSETQYF
TRBV7-2,TRBJ2-7,NA,14,TRBD2,TGTGCCAGCAGCTTGGCGGGAGGGTCCTACGAGCAGTACTTC,CASSLAGGSYEQYF
TRBV4-1,TRBJ2-1,few,15,TRBD2,TGCGCCAGCAGCCAGACTAGCGGGATTGGTTGGGAGCAGTTCTTC,CASSQTSGIGWEQFF
TRBV6-1,TRBJ2-5,NA,13,TRBD2,TGTGCCAGTCACTGGGCGGGAGATAAGACCCAGTACTTC,CASHWAGDKTQYF
TRBV30,TRBJ2-7,NA,14,TRBD1,TGTGCCTGGAGAAGGACAGGGCGCTCCTACGAGCAGTACTTC,CAWRRTGRSYEQYF
TRBV15,TRBJ2-5,few,13,NA,TGTGCCACCGGAGCTAGGGGGCAAGAGACCCAGTACTTC,CATGARGQETQYF
TRBV11-2,TRBJ2-3,NA,13,NA,TGTGCCAGCAGCTTGAACCAGGCGGATACGCAGTATTTT,CASSLNQADTQYF
TRBV28,TRBJ1-2,NA,15,TRBD1,TGTGCCAGCAGTTTACCCGGACAGGGGGGCTATGGCTACACCTTC,CASSLPGQGGYGYTF